A selection of T cell receptor beta chains follows, all from one sample in a study of T cell responses to AZD1222 COVID-19 vaccine. TCRdb's table, derived via immunoSEQ multiplex PCR, lists solely in-frame clones and lacks some. The repertoire has about 220,000 clones, around 93% of them found once; the top ten carry less than 1.2%. The material was peripheral blood, obtained on day 0 of MenACWY control vaccination. Receptors were obtained from an adult in good health. The CDR3 runs from the conserved cysteine through the conserved F or W. Fields, in order: J gene, clone size, D gene, V gene, CDR3 protein, CDR3 DNA. A D gene is named only where the DNA matches it firmly. Size values are once, few and many counts, or a class for expanded clones, and some rows have none.

j_call: TRBJ1-2; clone_size: -; d_call: -; v_call: TRBV3-1/TRBV3-2; cdr3_aa: CASSQVRGLYGYTF; cdr3_nt: TGTGCCAGCAGCCAAGTTCGCGGACTGTATGGCTACACCTTC
j_call: TRBJ1-6; clone_size: -; d_call: -; v_call: TRBV30; cdr3_aa: CAWSEGGYSPLHF; cdr3_nt: TGTGCCTGGAGTGAGGGGGGATATTCACCCCTCCACTTT
j_call: TRBJ1-2; clone_size: -; d_call: -; v_call: TRBV15; cdr3_aa: CATSRDWGQGRDYGYTF; cdr3_nt: TGTGCCACCAGCAGAGATTGGGGCCAGGGGCGCGACTATGGCTACACCTTC
j_call: TRBJ1-1; clone_size: -; d_call: -; v_call: TRBV12-3/TRBV12-4; cdr3_aa: CASSFLDNTEAFF; cdr3_nt: TGTGCCAGCAGTTTTCTGGATAACACTGAAGCTTTCTTT
j_call: TRBJ2-2; clone_size: -; d_call: -; v_call: TRBV2; cdr3_aa: CASSPQRNTGELFF; cdr3_nt: TGTGCCAGCAGCCCACAGAGAAACACCGGGGAGCTGTTTTTT
j_call: TRBJ1-5; clone_size: -; d_call: -; v_call: TRBV6-5; cdr3_aa: CASRRGFNQPQHF; cdr3_nt: TGTGCCAGCAGGCGGGGATTCAATCAGCCCCAGCATTTT
j_call: TRBJ1-1; clone_size: -; d_call: -; v_call: TRBV27; cdr3_aa: CASSWAQGTEAFF; cdr3_nt: TGTGCCAGCAGTTGGGCCCAGGGCACTGAAGCTTTCTTT
j_call: TRBJ1-5; clone_size: -; d_call: -; v_call: TRBV6-2/TRBV6-3; cdr3_aa: CASSLTARGQPQHF; cdr3_nt: TGTGCCAGCAGCCTAACTGCCCGGGGGCAGCCCCAGCATTTT
j_call: TRBJ2-5; clone_size: -; d_call: -; v_call: TRBV11-2; cdr3_aa: CASSPRQQETQYF; cdr3_nt: TGTGCCAGCAGCCCCAGACAGCAAGAGACCCAGTACTTC
j_call: TRBJ2-4; clone_size: -; d_call: -; v_call: TRBV5-8; cdr3_aa: CASSGGPTPAKNIQYF; cdr3_nt: TGTGCCAGCAGCGGGGGGCCCACCCCGGCCAAAAACATTCAGTACTTC
j_call: TRBJ1-2; clone_size: -; d_call: -; v_call: TRBV7-9; cdr3_aa: CASSSSQGVGGYTF; cdr3_nt: TGTGCCAGCAGCTCCAGCCAAGGGGTGGGCGGCTACACCTTC
j_call: TRBJ1-1; clone_size: few; d_call: -; v_call: TRBV15; cdr3_aa: CATSGEGGDTEAFF; cdr3_nt: TGTGCCACCAGCGGCGAGGGGGGGGACACTGAAGCTTTCTTT
j_call: TRBJ1-2; clone_size: few; d_call: -; v_call: TRBV13; cdr3_aa: CASSLMDIVWENGYTF; cdr3_nt: TGTGCCAGCAGCTTAATGGACATCGTATGGGAGAATGGCTACACCTTC
j_call: TRBJ1-2; clone_size: once; d_call: -; v_call: TRBV2; cdr3_aa: CASSVSNYGYTF; cdr3_nt: TGTGCCAGCAGCGTATCGAATTATGGCTACACCTTC
j_call: TRBJ1-1; clone_size: -; d_call: TRBD1; v_call: TRBV6-5; cdr3_aa: CASSYSGDRGPFF; cdr3_nt: TGTGCCAGCAGTTACTCTGGGGACAGGGGACCTTTCTTT
j_call: TRBJ1-4; clone_size: -; d_call: -; v_call: TRBV6-6; cdr3_aa: CASRPGGAGEKLFF; cdr3_nt: TGTGCCAGCAGACCAGGCGGGGCGGGTGAAAAACTGTTTTTT
j_call: TRBJ1-5; clone_size: -; d_call: -; v_call: TRBV2; cdr3_aa: CASRGKENQPQHF; cdr3_nt: TGTGCCAGCAGGGGGAAGGAAAATCAGCCCCAGCATTTT
j_call: TRBJ1-1; clone_size: -; d_call: -; v_call: TRBV19; cdr3_aa: CASSAGTVTTEAFF; cdr3_nt: TGTGCCAGTAGTGCCGGGACGGTGACTACTGAAGCTTTCTTT
j_call: TRBJ2-5; clone_size: -; d_call: TRBD2; v_call: TRBV11-2; cdr3_aa: CASSLSGGASETQYF; cdr3_nt: TGTGCCAGCAGCTTAAGCGGGGGGGCCTCGGAGACCCAGTACTTC
j_call: TRBJ1-2; clone_size: -; d_call: -; v_call: TRBV7-2; cdr3_aa: CASSLTAGDGYTF; cdr3_nt: TGTGCCAGCAGCCTCACAGCGGGGGATGGCTACACCTTC
j_call: TRBJ1-4; clone_size: -; d_call: -; v_call: TRBV6-5; cdr3_aa: CASSRGWTNEKLFF; cdr3_nt: TGTGCCAGCAGTAGGGGGTGGACTAATGAAAAACTGTTTTTT
j_call: TRBJ1-2; clone_size: -; d_call: TRBD1; v_call: TRBV6-2/TRBV6-3; cdr3_aa: CASSYGTGSFGYTF; cdr3_nt: TGTGCCAGCAGTTACGGGACAGGGAGCTTTGGCTACACCTTC
j_call: TRBJ2-7; clone_size: once; d_call: TRBD2; v_call: TRBV7-2; cdr3_aa: CASSSRGLGNEQYF; cdr3_nt: TGTGCCAGCAGCTCACGAGGACTAGGAAACGAGCAGTACTTC
j_call: TRBJ2-2; clone_size: -; d_call: TRBD1; v_call: TRBV7-9; cdr3_aa: CASKDRAYGELFF; cdr3_nt: TGTGCCAGCAAGGACAGGGCCTACGGGGAGCTGTTTTTT
j_call: TRBJ1-2; clone_size: -; d_call: -; v_call: TRBV6-1; cdr3_aa: CASSDTLSGDYGYTF; cdr3_nt: TGTGCCAGCAGTGATACACTCTCTGGGGACTATGGCTACACCTTC
j_call: TRBJ1-1; clone_size: -; d_call: -; v_call: TRBV6-5; cdr3_aa: CASSSGTTEAFF; cdr3_nt: TGTGCCAGCAGTTCCGGGACAACCGAAGCTTTCTTT
j_call: TRBJ2-2; clone_size: -; d_call: -; v_call: TRBV28; cdr3_aa: CASRKRLGELFF; cdr3_nt: TGTGCCAGCAGGAAGAGACTCGGGGAGCTGTTTTTT
j_call: TRBJ1-1; clone_size: -; d_call: -; v_call: TRBV2; cdr3_aa: CASSEAPARTEAFF; cdr3_nt: TGTGCCAGCAGTGAAGCCCCGGCGCGCACTGAAGCTTTCTTT
j_call: TRBJ2-7; clone_size: -; d_call: -; v_call: TRBV5-6; cdr3_aa: CASSVGAYYEQYF; cdr3_nt: TGTGCCAGCAGCGTGGGCGCGTACTACGAGCAGTACTTC
j_call: TRBJ1-1; clone_size: -; d_call: -; v_call: TRBV7-9; cdr3_aa: CASSLSNTEAFF; cdr3_nt: TGTGCCAGCAGCTTATCTAACACTGAAGCTTTCTTT
j_call: TRBJ1-2; clone_size: -; d_call: -; v_call: TRBV3-1/TRBV3-2; cdr3_aa: CASSPRRQSYGYTF; cdr3_nt: TGTGCCAGCAGCCCCCGAAGGCAGTCCTATGGCTACACCTTC
j_call: TRBJ1-6; clone_size: -; d_call: TRBD1; v_call: TRBV5-1; cdr3_aa: CASSPGQGNSPLHF; cdr3_nt: TGCGCCAGCAGCCCGGGACAGGGGAATTCACCCCTCCACTTT
j_call: TRBJ1-2; clone_size: -; d_call: -; v_call: TRBV4-2; cdr3_aa: CASSQDWGSGYTF; cdr3_nt: TGTGCCAGCAGCCAAGATTGGGGGTCTGGCTACACCTTC
j_call: TRBJ2-7; clone_size: -; d_call: -; v_call: TRBV7-9; cdr3_aa: CASSSLGYEQYF; cdr3_nt: TGTGCCAGCAGCTCCCTCGGGTACGAGCAGTACTTC
j_call: TRBJ2-7; clone_size: -; d_call: TRBD1; v_call: TRBV10-3; cdr3_aa: CAIRLGQGPCEQYF; cdr3_nt: TGTGCCATCAGGCTGGGACAGGGTCCCTGCGAGCAGTACTTC
j_call: TRBJ1-2; clone_size: -; d_call: -; v_call: TRBV12-3/TRBV12-4; cdr3_aa: CASSLLVRVGYTF; cdr3_nt: TGTGCCAGCAGTTTATTGGTCAGGGTTGGCTACACCTTC
j_call: TRBJ2-5; clone_size: few; d_call: TRBD1; v_call: TRBV6-5; cdr3_aa: CASSYTRTGGETQYF; cdr3_nt: TGTGCCAGCAGTTACACCCGGACAGGGGGCGAGACCCAGTACTTC
j_call: TRBJ1-5; clone_size: few; d_call: -; v_call: TRBV27; cdr3_aa: CASSLSGSSTGAQHF; cdr3_nt: TGTGCCAGCAGTTTATCGGGTTCGTCTACCGGGGCCCAGCATTTT
j_call: TRBJ1-1; clone_size: -; d_call: -; v_call: TRBV12-3/TRBV12-4; cdr3_aa: CASSLAGNTEAFF; cdr3_nt: TGTGCCAGCAGTTTAGCAGGGAACACTGAAGCTTTCTTT
j_call: TRBJ2-2; clone_size: -; d_call: -; v_call: TRBV5-1; cdr3_aa: CASSLNRVVTGELFF; cdr3_nt: TGCGCCAGCAGCTTAAACAGGGTAGTCACCGGGGAGCTGTTTTTT
j_call: TRBJ2-1; clone_size: -; d_call: TRBD2; v_call: TRBV19; cdr3_aa: CASSISVSGGAIHNEQFF; cdr3_nt: TGTGCCAGTAGTATATCTGTTAGCGGGGGGGCAATCCACAATGAGCAGTTCTTC
j_call: TRBJ1-2; clone_size: -; d_call: -; v_call: TRBV19; cdr3_aa: CASSQGRVAGYTF; cdr3_nt: TGTGCCAGTAGTCAGGGAAGGGTGGCTGGCTACACCTTC
j_call: TRBJ2-7; clone_size: -; d_call: TRBD1; v_call: TRBV5-4; cdr3_aa: CASSWDRFGYEQYF; cdr3_nt: TGTGCCAGCAGCTGGGACAGATTTGGCTACGAGCAGTACTTC
j_call: TRBJ1-6; clone_size: -; d_call: -; v_call: TRBV5-6; cdr3_aa: CASSLAGRQVGSPLHF; cdr3_nt: TGTGCCAGCAGCTTGGCTGGGAGGCAGGTTGGTTCACCCCTCCACTTT
j_call: TRBJ2-2; clone_size: -; d_call: TRBD2; v_call: TRBV7-6; cdr3_aa: CASSQPGLAGGLNTGELFF; cdr3_nt: TGTGCCAGCAGTCAGCCGGGACTAGCGGGGGGACTTAACACCGGGGAGCTGTTTTTT
j_call: TRBJ1-3; clone_size: -; d_call: TRBD1; v_call: TRBV10-2; cdr3_aa: CASRETGNGNTIYF; cdr3_nt: TGCGCCAGCAGGGAGACAGGGAATGGCAACACCATATATTTT
j_call: TRBJ1-2; clone_size: -; d_call: TRBD1; v_call: TRBV30; cdr3_aa: CAWSGDRAIYGYTF; cdr3_nt: TGTGCCTGGAGTGGGGACAGGGCGATATATGGCTACACCTTC
j_call: TRBJ1-1; clone_size: -; d_call: -; v_call: TRBV6-2/TRBV6-3; cdr3_aa: CASSYRQNTEAFF; cdr3_nt: TGTGCCAGCAGTTACCGGCAGAACACTGAAGCTTTCTTT
j_call: TRBJ2-3; clone_size: -; d_call: TRBD2; v_call: TRBV28; cdr3_aa: CASSSGRGSQYF; cdr3_nt: TGTGCCAGCAGTTCGGGGAGGGGTTCGCAGTATTTT
j_call: TRBJ2-3; clone_size: -; d_call: -; v_call: TRBV9; cdr3_aa: CASSAGSSVDTQYF; cdr3_nt: TGTGCCAGCAGCGCGGGAAGTTCAGTAGATACGCAGTATTTT
j_call: TRBJ1-6; clone_size: once; d_call: TRBD1; v_call: TRBV30; cdr3_aa: CAWSGQGHNSPLHF; cdr3_nt: TGTGCCTGGAGCGGACAGGGTCATAATTCACCCCTCCACTTT
j_call: TRBJ2-7; clone_size: -; d_call: -; v_call: TRBV15; cdr3_aa: CATSSKRREQYF; cdr3_nt: TGTGCCACCAGCAGCAAACGGCGGGAGCAGTACTTC
j_call: TRBJ1-1; clone_size: -; d_call: TRBD1; v_call: TRBV11-3; cdr3_aa: CASSMTGGGTEAFF; cdr3_nt: TGTGCCAGCAGCATGACAGGGGGCGGCACTGAAGCTTTCTTT
j_call: TRBJ1-5; clone_size: -; d_call: -; v_call: TRBV9; cdr3_aa: CASSVGGIGNQPQHF; cdr3_nt: TGTGCCAGCAGCGTAGGAGGGATTGGCAATCAGCCCCAGCATTTT
j_call: TRBJ1-1; clone_size: -; d_call: TRBD1; v_call: TRBV5-4; cdr3_aa: CASSLTGAEGTEAFF; cdr3_nt: TGTGCCAGCAGCCTTACAGGGGCTGAGGGAACTGAAGCTTTCTTT
j_call: TRBJ2-7; clone_size: -; d_call: -; v_call: TRBV3-1/TRBV3-2; cdr3_aa: CASSQEPLPFYEQYF; cdr3_nt: TGTGCCAGCAGCCAAGAACCCCTACCTTTCTACGAGCAGTACTTC
j_call: TRBJ1-1; clone_size: -; d_call: TRBD1; v_call: TRBV12-3/TRBV12-4; cdr3_aa: CASSSGGTEAFF; cdr3_nt: TGTGCCAGCAGTTCAGGGGGCACTGAAGCTTTCTTT
j_call: TRBJ1-2; clone_size: few; d_call: -; v_call: TRBV21-1; cdr3_aa: CASDRGQGKF; cdr3_nt: TGTGCCAGCGACCGGGGACAGGGAAAGTTC